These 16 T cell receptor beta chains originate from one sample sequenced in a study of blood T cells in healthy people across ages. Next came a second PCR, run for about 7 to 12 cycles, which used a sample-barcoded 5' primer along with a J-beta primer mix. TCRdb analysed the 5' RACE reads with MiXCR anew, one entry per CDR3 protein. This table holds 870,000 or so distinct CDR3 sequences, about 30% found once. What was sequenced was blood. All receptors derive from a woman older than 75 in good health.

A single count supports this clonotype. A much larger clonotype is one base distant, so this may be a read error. CDR3 DNA: TGTGCCAGCAACCAGAACAGGACCAGCTCCTACGAGCAGTACTTC. Its protein is CASNQNRTSSYEQYF. The chain carries TRBV7-8 and TRBJ2-7; TRBD1 is a possible D gene (5 bases). V was trimmed by 7 bases and J by 0 bases, leaving 16 bases between them. The CDR3 covers 15 residues. CDR1 is SGHVS, CDR2 FQNEAQ, per germline.

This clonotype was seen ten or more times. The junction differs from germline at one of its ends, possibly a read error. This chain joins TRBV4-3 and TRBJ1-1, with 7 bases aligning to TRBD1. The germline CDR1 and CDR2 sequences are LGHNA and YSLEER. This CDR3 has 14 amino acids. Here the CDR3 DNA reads TGCGCCAGCAGACAAGACAGGGTGAACACTGAAGCTTTCTTT. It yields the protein CASRQDRVNTEAFF.

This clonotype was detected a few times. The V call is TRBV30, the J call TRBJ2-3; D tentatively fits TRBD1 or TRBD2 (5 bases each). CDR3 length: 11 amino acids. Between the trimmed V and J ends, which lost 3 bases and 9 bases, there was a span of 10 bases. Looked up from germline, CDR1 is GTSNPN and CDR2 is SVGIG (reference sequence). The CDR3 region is CAWRRAGTQYF. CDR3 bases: TGTGCCTGGAGGCGGGCAGGGACGCAGTATTTT.

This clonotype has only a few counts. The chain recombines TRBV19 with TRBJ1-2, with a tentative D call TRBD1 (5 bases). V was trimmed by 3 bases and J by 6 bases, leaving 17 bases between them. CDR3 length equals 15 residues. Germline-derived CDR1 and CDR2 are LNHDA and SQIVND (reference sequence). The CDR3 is CASSILEGRSDGYTF. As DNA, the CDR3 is TGTGCCAGTAGTATCCTGGAGGGACGTAGTGATGGCTACACCTTC.

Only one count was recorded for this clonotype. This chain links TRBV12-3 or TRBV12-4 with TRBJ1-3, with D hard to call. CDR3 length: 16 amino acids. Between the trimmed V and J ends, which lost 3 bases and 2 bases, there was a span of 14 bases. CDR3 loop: CASSFSTASPGNTIYF. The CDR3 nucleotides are TGTGCCAGCAGTTTTTCCACAGCCTCCCCTGGAAACACCATATATTTT.

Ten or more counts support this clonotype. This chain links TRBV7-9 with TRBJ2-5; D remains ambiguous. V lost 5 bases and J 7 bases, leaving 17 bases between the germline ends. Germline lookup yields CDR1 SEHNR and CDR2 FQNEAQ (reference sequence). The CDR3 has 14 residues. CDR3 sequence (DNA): TGTGCCAGCAGCCCCAGGACCGCCCCCGGGACCCAGTACTTC. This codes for CASSPRTAPGTQYF.

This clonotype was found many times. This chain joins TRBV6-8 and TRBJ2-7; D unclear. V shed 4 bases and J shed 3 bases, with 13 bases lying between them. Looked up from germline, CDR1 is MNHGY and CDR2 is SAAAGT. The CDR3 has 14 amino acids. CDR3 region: CASSLLPEVYEQYF. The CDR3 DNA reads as TGTGCCAGCAGTTTGCTTCCAGAAGTCTACGAGCAGTACTTC.

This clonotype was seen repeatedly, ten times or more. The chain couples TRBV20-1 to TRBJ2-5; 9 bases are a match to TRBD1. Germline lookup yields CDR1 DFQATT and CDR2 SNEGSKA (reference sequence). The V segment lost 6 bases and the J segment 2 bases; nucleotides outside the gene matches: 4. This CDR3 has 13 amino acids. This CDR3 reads CSARTGVQETQYF. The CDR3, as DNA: TGCAGTGCGAGGACAGGGGTGCAAGAGACCCAGTACTTC.

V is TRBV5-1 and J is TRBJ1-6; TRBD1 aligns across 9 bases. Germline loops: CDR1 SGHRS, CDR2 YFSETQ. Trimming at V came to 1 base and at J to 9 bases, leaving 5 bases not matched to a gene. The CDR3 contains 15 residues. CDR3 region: CASSLRQGEGSPLHF. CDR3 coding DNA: TGCGCCAGCAGCTTGAGACAGGGGGAAGGTTCACCCCTCCACTTT.

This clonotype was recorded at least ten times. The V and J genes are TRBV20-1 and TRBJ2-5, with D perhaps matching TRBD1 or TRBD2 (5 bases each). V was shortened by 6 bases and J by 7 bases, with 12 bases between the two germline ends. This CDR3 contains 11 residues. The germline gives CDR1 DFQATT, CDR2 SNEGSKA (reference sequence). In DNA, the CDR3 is TGCAGTGCAGCGAATGGGGGGACCCAGTACTTC. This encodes CSAANGGTQYF.

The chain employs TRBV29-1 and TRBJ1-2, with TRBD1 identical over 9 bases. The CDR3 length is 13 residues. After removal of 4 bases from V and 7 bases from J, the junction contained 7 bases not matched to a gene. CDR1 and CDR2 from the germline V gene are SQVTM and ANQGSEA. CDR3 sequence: CSVVVGQGTGYTF. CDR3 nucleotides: TGCAGCGTTGTGGTCGGACAGGGGACTGGCTACACCTTC.

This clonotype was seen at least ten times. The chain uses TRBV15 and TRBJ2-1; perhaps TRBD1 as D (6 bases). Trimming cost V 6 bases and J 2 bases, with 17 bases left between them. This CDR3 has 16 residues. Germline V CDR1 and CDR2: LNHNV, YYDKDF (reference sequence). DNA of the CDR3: TGTGCCACCAGTAGTCTCACAGGGCCCACCTACAATGAGCAGTTCTTC. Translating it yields CATSSLTGPTYNEQFF.

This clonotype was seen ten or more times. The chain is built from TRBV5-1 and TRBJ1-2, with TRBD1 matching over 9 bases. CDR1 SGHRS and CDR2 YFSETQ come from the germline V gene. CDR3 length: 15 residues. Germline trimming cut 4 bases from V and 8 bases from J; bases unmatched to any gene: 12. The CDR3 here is CASSLRPGTGSGYTF. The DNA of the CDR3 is TGCGCCAGCAGCCTACGTCCCGGGACAGGGAGCGGCTACACCTTC.

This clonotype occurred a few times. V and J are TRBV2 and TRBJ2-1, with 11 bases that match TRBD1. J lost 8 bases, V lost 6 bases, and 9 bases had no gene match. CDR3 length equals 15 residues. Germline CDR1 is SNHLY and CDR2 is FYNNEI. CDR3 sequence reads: CASSLGQGAEDEQFF. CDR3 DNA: TGTGCCAGCAGCCTTGGACAGGGGGCGGAGGATGAGCAGTTCTTC. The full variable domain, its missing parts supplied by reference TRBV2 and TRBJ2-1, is EPEVTQTPSHQVTQMGQEVILRCVPISNHLYFYWYRQILGQKVEFLVSFYNNEISEKSEIFDDQFSVERPDGSNFTLKIRSTKLEDSAMYFCASSLGQGAEDEQFFGPGTRLTVL.

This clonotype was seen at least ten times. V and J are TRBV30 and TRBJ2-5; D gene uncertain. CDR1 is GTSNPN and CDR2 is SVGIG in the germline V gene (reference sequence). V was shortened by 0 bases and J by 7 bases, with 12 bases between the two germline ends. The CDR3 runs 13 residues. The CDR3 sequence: CAWSVPKPPTQYF. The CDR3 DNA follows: TGTGCCTGGAGTGTACCGAAGCCCCCGACCCAGTACTTC.

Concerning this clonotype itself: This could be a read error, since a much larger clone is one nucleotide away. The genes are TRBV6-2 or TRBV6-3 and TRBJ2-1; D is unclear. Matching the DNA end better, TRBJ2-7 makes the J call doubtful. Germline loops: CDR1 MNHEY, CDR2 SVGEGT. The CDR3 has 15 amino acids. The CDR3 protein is CASRETRSSYNEQYF. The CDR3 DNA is TGTGCCAGCAGGGAGACCAGGAGCTCCTACAATGAGCAGTACTTC.